This T cell receptor (beta chain) was observed in a study of post-analysis software for immune sequencing data. For the study at large: Included among the disease courses, which were recorded for the cohort, were relapsing-remitting, secondary progressive and progressive-relapsing multiple sclerosis. General observations from the study: Under the F measure, samples that were prepared in one batch clustered strongly together. Multiple sclerosis patients showed significantly lower normalized Chao1 diversity than controls did. Included in a set of a handful of TRBV segments more frequent in patients than controls were TRBV5-6, TRBV5-1 and TRBV20-1.

CDR1 SGHDT and CDR2 YYEEEE come from the germline V gene. This CDR3 contains 16 residues. The V gene lost 3 bases and the J gene lost 2 bases, with 18 bases spanning the gap. Libraries were made from TCR beta cDNA, and they carried unique molecular identifiers. Input of about 0.95 to 10 million T cells yielded some 500,000 cDNA molecules. One entry per CDR3 protein, called by TCRdb with MiXCR from the PCR reads. The table lists roughly 620,000 distinct CDR3 sequences, 40% to 50% of them singletons. On this clonotype itself: The antigen is not known.

The receptor was isolated from a girl aged 10 to 17 with multiple sclerosis. The chain carries TRBV5-6 and TRBJ2-7, with D possibly matching TRBD2 (7 bases). Sequenced input: blood. The DNA for the CDR3 is TGTGCCAGCAGCTCTCCGGGCGGGGGCGCCCCCTACGAGCAGTACTTC. Its translation: CASSSPGGGAPYEQYF. The full variable domain, in which reference TRBV5-6 and TRBJ2-7 provide the parts outside the CDR3, is DAGVTQSPTHLIKTRGQQVTLRCSPKSGHDTVSWYQQALGQGPQFIFQYYEEEERQRGNFPDRFSGHQFPNYSSELNVNALLLGDSALYLCASSSPGGGAPYEQYFGPGTRLTVT.